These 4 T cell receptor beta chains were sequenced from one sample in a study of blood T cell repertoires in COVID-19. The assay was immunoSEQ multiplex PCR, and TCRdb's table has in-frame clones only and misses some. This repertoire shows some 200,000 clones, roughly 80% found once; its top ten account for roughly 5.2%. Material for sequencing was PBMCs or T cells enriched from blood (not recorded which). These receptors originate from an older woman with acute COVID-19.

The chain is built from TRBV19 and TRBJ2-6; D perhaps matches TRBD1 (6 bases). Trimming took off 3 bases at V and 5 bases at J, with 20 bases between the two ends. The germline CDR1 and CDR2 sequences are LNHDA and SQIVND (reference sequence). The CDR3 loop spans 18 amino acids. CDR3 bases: TGTGCCAGTAGTATCCTCCCTGGGGGCGTTAGCTGGGCCAACGTCCTGACTTTC. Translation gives CASSILPGGVSWANVLTF.

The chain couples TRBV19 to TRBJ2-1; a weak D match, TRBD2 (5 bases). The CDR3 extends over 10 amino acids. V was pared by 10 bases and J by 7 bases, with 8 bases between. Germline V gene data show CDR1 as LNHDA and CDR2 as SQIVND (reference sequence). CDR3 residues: CATSGNEQFF. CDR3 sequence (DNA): TGTGCCACCTCGGGGAATGAGCAGTTCTTC.

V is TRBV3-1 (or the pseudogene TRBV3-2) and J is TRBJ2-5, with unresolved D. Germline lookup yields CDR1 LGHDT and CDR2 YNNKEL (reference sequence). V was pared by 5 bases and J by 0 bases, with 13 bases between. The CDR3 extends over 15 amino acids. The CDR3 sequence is CASSTSETYQETQYF. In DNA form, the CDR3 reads TGTGCCAGCAGCACCTCCGAGACATACCAAGAGACCCAGTACTTC.

DNA of the CDR3: TGTGCCAGCAGTGAACAGGCCGACCCTGGAAACACCATATATTTT. Translating it yields CASSEQADPGNTIYF. The rearrangement links TRBV2 to TRBJ1-3; the D is unclear. V lost 2 bases to trimming and J lost 2 bases, with 10 bases between them. CDR3 length: 15 amino acids. CDR1 is SNHLY and CDR2 is FYNNEI in the germline V gene.